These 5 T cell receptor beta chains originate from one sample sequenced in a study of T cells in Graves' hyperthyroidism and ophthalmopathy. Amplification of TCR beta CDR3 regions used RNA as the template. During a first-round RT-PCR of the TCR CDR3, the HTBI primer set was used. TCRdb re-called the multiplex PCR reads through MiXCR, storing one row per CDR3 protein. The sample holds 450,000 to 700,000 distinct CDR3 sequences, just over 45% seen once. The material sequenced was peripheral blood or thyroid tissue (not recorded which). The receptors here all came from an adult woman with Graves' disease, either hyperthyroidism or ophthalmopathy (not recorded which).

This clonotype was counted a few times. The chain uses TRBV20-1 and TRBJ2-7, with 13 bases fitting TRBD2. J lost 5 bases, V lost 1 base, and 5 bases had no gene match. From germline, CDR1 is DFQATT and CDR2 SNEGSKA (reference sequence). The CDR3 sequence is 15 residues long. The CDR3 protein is CSARVTSGGPNEQYF. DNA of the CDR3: TGCAGTGCTAGAGTGACTAGCGGGGGGCCCAACGAGCAGTACTTC.

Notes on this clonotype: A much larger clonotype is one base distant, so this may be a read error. Here the CDR3 DNA reads TGTGCCAGCAGTTGCCACAGGGGAACCCCTGAAGCTTTCTTT. Protein sequence: CASSCHRGTPEAFF. This chain uses TRBV12-3 or TRBV12-4 with TRBJ1-1, with 7 bases lining up with TRBD1. J lost 6 bases, V lost 4 bases, and 8 bases had no gene match. The CDR3 extends over 14 amino acids.

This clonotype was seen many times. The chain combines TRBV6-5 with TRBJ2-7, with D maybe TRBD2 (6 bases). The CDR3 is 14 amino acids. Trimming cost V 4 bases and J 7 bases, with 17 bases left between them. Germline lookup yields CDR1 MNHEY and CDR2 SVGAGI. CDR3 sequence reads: CASSFTIKAGEQYF. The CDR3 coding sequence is TGTGCCAGCAGTTTTACTATCAAGGCGGGAGAGCAGTACTTC.

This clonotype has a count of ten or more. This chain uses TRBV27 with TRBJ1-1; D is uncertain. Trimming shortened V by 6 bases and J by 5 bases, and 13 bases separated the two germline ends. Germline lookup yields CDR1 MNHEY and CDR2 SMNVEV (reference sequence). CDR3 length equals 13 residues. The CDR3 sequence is CASSLGRTTEAFF. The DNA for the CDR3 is TGTGCCAGCAGCTTGGGAAGGACGACTGAAGCTTTCTTT.

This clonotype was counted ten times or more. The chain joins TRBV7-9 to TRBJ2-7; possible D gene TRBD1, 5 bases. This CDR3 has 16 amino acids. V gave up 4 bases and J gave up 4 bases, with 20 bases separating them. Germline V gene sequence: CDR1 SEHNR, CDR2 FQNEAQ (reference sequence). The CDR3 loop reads CASSWDQGENFYEQYF. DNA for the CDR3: TGTGCCAGCAGCTGGGATCAGGGTGAGAATTTTTACGAGCAGTACTTC.